The 5 T cell receptor beta chains listed next were all sequenced from one sample in a study of T cell responses to AZD1222 COVID-19 vaccine (TCRdb year 2021). The sample's time point label is to be understood as: baseline before first vaccination. The library was obtained by the immunoSEQ multiplex PCR assay. This immuneACCESS table, as held by TCRdb, lists in-frame sequences with V and J called but not all clones. Of the missing ones, under half trace to an unresolved V gene in checked studies; the others have no known cause. Within this sample are about 73,000 clones, with around 88% of them counted one time only. The ten largest clones represent around 21% of the sample. Specimen: peripheral blood, collected on day 0 of AZD1222 vaccination. The receptors were gathered from an adult in good health.

The J gene is TRBJ1-1, the V gene TRBV28; D gene ambiguous. Per the germline V gene, CDR1 is MDHEN and CDR2 is SYDVKM. CDR3 length equals 12 residues. Trimming removed 3 bases at V and 3 bases at J, with 5 bases between. This CDR3 is CASSLLDTEAFF. The CDR3 DNA reads as TGTGCCAGCAGTTTGTTGGACACTGAAGCTTTCTTT.

The chain joins TRBV6-5 to TRBJ1-6; D may be TRBD1 (5 bases). This CDR3 has 14 residues. V shed 5 bases and J shed 9 bases, with 14 bases lying between them. The germline gives CDR1 MNHEY, CDR2 SVGAGI. The chain's CDR3 is CASSNGGIRSPLHF. As DNA, the CDR3 is TGTGCCAGCAGTAACGGGGGGATACGTTCACCCCTCCACTTT.

The rearrangement joins TRBV28 to TRBJ1-5; perhaps TRBD1 as D (5 bases). This CDR3 spans 16 amino acids. CDR1 is MDHEN and CDR2 is SYDVKM in the germline V gene. Trimming shortened V by 2 bases and J by 4 bases, and 15 bases separated the two germline ends. CDR3 bases: TGTGCCAGCAGTTTAGGATCCAGGGAGAGTAATCAGCCCCAGCATTTT. This sequence encodes CASSLGSRESNQPQHF.

The rearrangement links TRBV7-9 to TRBJ2-7, with 7 bases that match TRBD1. The CDR3 has 15 residues. The germline gives CDR1 SEHNR, CDR2 FQNEAQ (reference sequence). V lost 1 base and J lost 0; bases outside the gene matches: 3. Here the CDR3 reads CASSLEGASSYEQYF. Written as DNA, the CDR3 is TGTGCCAGCAGCTTAGAGGGGGCTAGCTCCTACGAGCAGTACTTC.

This chain connects TRBV29-1 to TRBJ1-1; 8 nucleotides line up with TRBD1. This CDR3 has 13 residues. With 6 bases clipped from V and 4 bases from J, the junction kept 7 bases outside the gene matches. Looked up from germline, CDR1 is SQVTM and CDR2 is ANQGSEA. The CDR3 sequence: CSVYPGGGTEAFF. CDR3 nucleotides: TGCAGCGTGTACCCAGGGGGCGGCACTGAAGCTTTCTTT.